Listed here are 20 T cell receptor beta chains from one sample, sequenced in a study of control samples from healthy donors and cancer patients. Measured with immunoSEQ multiplex PCR; TCRdb has only the in-frame clones, and not every one. The table lists 150,000 to 200,000 clones, around 91% of them singletons, with around 1.4% in the top ten. The sequenced sample was blood. Receptors were obtained from a woman between 50 and 59 years old in good health.

The V and J genes are TRBV7-2 and TRBJ2-7; D remains unclear. CDR3 size: 14 residues. V was trimmed by 5 bases and J by 3 bases, leaving 14 bases between them. Per germline, CDR1 SGHTA and CDR2 FQGNSA. The DNA of the CDR3 is TGTGCCAGCAGCCCAGACATTACTGGCTACGAGCAGTACTTC. It specifies CASSPDITGYEQYF. Based on the CDR3 plus reference TRBV7-2 and TRBJ2-7, the full variable domain is GAGVSQSPSNKVTEKGKDVELRCDPISGHTALYWYRQSLGQGLEFLIYFQGNSAPDKSGLPSDRFSAERTGGSVSTLTIQRTQQEDSAVYLCASSPDITGYEQYFGPGTRLTVT.

This chain uses TRBV9 with TRBJ2-5; 8 nucleotides match TRBD1. The CDR3 extends over 16 amino acids. V shed 2 bases and J 0 bases; nucleotides not matched to a gene: 6. From germline, CDR1 is SGDLS and CDR2 YYNGEE. The CDR3 nucleotides are TGTGCCAGCAGCGTGTACAGGGGGTTGGACCAAGAGACCCAGTACTTC. It codes for CASSVYRGLDQETQYF.

V and J are TRBV7-2 and TRBJ2-1; 9 bases agree with TRBD2. The V gene end was trimmed by 3 bases and the J gene end by 4 bases; junction bases not matched to a gene: 4. The V gene's germline CDR1 is SGHTA and CDR2 FQGNSA. The CDR3 loop spans 15 amino acids. The CDR3 DNA follows: TGTGCCAGCAGCTTGAGCGGGGGGTCTTACAATGAGCAGTTCTTC. This gives the protein CASSLSGGSYNEQFF.

The V call is TRBV6-5, the J call TRBJ2-1, with D uncertain. The ends were cut back, 7 bases at V and 3 bases at J, with 4 bases in the middle. The CDR3 runs 11 residues. CDR1 is MNHEY and CDR2 is SVGAGI in the germline V gene. The CDR3 loop is CASILYNEQFF. The CDR3 nucleotides read TGTGCCAGCATCCTCTACAATGAGCAGTTCTTC.

The chain links TRBV11-1 to TRBJ2-2, with D perhaps matching TRBD1 (6 bases). Trimming took 3 bases from V and 6 from J, leaving 8 bases between them. Germline V gives CDR1 SGHAT, CDR2 FQDESV (reference sequence). The CDR3 totals 13 residues. CDR3 in amino acids: CASSLRTAGELFF. The DNA for the CDR3 is TGTGCCAGCAGCTTGCGGACAGCCGGGGAGCTGTTTTTT.

The chain has TRBV5-4 and TRBJ2-7, with 7 bases matching TRBD2. V trimming: 0 bases; J trimming: 1 base; junction bases outside the gene matches: 1. Germline V lookup: CDR1 SGHNT, CDR2 YYREEE (reference sequence). This CDR3 comprises 14 residues. Here the CDR3 DNA reads TGTGCCAGCAGCTTGGGGGGAGGGTCCTACGAGCAGTACTTC. It specifies CASSLGGGSYEQYF.

This clone occurred once. The J gene is TRBJ1-2, the V gene TRBV9, with D unclear. The CDR3 totals 15 residues. Deletions cut 0 bases from V and 0 bases from J, with 9 bases between. Germline CDR1 is SGDLS and CDR2 is YYNGEE. CDR3 sequence reads: CASSVAARTNYGYTF. CDR3 coding DNA: TGTGCCAGCAGCGTAGCGGCAAGGACTAACTATGGCTACACCTTC.

The chain is built from TRBV11-2 and TRBJ2-6, with D perhaps given as TRBD1 or TRBD2 (5 bases each). CDR3 length: 19 amino acids. Germline loops: CDR1 SGHAT, CDR2 FQNNGV. Trimming took 5 bases from V and 0 from J, leaving 20 bases between them. The CDR3 reads CASSPLGRRFFSGANVLTF. The CDR3 coding sequence is TGTGCCAGCAGCCCTTTGGGGCGGAGGTTTTTCTCTGGGGCCAACGTCCTGACTTTC.

The gene calls are TRBV6-5 and TRBJ1-1; D call uncertain. This CDR3 has 16 residues. Deletions cut 4 bases from V and 4 bases from J, with 19 bases between. In germline, CDR1 is MNHEY, CDR2 SVGAGI. CDR3 region: CASSFDKGGGRTEAFF. DNA for the CDR3: TGTGCCAGCAGTTTCGACAAGGGAGGAGGTCGCACTGAAGCTTTCTTT.

The rearrangement uses TRBV7-9 and TRBJ1-1; unclear D gene. Germline V gene sequence: CDR1 SEHNR, CDR2 FQNEAQ (reference sequence). V was pared by 8 bases and J by 4 bases, with 8 bases between. The length of the CDR3 is 11 residues. Written as DNA, the CDR3 is TGTGCCAGCGATTTAATCACTGAAGCTTTCTTT. It yields the protein CASDLITEAFF.

The rearrangement uses TRBV5-1 and TRBJ2-7; 7 nucleotides line up with TRBD2. This CDR3 is built from 14 residues. V shed 5 bases, J shed 2 bases, and the junction held 7 bases outside the gene matches. Per the germline V gene, CDR1 is SGHRS and CDR2 is YFSETQ. The CDR3 sequence is CASREAGVAYEQYF. CDR3 coding DNA: TGCGCCAGCAGAGAGGCGGGAGTCGCCTACGAGCAGTACTTC.

V gene TRBV11-2 combines with J gene TRBJ1-1; 7 bases are a match to TRBD1. V gave up 5 bases and J gave up 10 bases; unmatched junction bases: 7. The CDR3 is made up of 12 amino acids. Per the germline V gene, CDR1 is SGHAT and CDR2 is FQNNGV. The CDR3 nucleotides are TGTGCCAGCAGCAGAATGACAGGGATAGCTTTCTTT. This codes for CASSRMTGIAFF.

CDR3 region: CASSMSSGNTEAFF. The CDR3 DNA reads TGTGCCAGTAGTATGTCGAGTGGAAACACTGAAGCTTTCTTT. The chain is built from TRBV19 and TRBJ1-1; D not certain. Germline V gives CDR1 LNHDA, CDR2 SQIVND (reference sequence). Trimming took 3 bases from V and 2 from J, leaving 10 bases between them. CDR3 length equals 14 residues.

The CDR3 is CASSYSTGLTEKLFF. The CDR3 DNA reads as TGTGCCAGCAGTTACTCGACAGGGCTCACTGAAAAACTGTTTTTT. The chain employs TRBV7-2 and TRBJ1-4; TRBD1 matches 7 bases. V shed 6 bases, J shed 7 bases, and the junction held 11 bases outside the gene matches. This CDR3 contains 15 residues. Germline CDR1 is SGHTA and CDR2 is FQGNSA.

The chain joins TRBV28 to TRBJ2-1; possibly TRBD1 for D (6 bases). Germline V lookup: CDR1 MDHEN, CDR2 SYDVKM. The V gene lost 6 bases and the J gene lost 4 bases, with 13 bases spanning the gap. The CDR3 loop spans 14 amino acids. CDR3 loop: CASSGQRKYNEQFF. The CDR3 DNA reads TGTGCCAGCAGCGGACAGAGAAAATACAATGAGCAGTTCTTC.

This sequence joins TRBV5-1 and TRBJ2-1; D possibly corresponds to TRBD1 (6 bases). V gave up 1 base and J gave up 8 bases, with 19 bases separating them. The V gene's germline CDR1 is SGHRS and CDR2 YFSETQ. The CDR3 is 16 residues long. CDR3 coding DNA: TGCGCCAGCAGCTTGTTCAACAGGGCAACGGCGGATGAGCAGTTCTTC. It is translated as CASSLFNRATADEQFF. The full variable domain, its missing parts supplied by reference TRBV5-1 and TRBJ2-1, is KAGVTQTPRYLIKTRGQQVTLSCSPISGHRSVSWYQQTPGQGLQFLFEYFSETQRNKGNFPGRFSGRQFSNSRSEMNVSTLELGDSALYLCASSLFNRATADEQFFGPGTRLTVL.

This clone has a single count. The chain joins TRBV7-2 to TRBJ2-1; TRBD1 matches at 12 bases. Trimming cost V 0 bases and J 8 bases; bases outside gene matches: 8. This CDR3 is built from 17 residues. Germline CDR1 is SGHTA and CDR2 is FQGNSA. CDR3 loop: CASSLAGAGQGAYEQFF. The DNA for the CDR3 is TGTGCCAGCAGCTTAGCCGGCGCGGGACAGGGGGCGTATGAGCAGTTCTTC.

The J gene is TRBJ2-7, the V gene TRBV7-9; 8 nucleotides agree with TRBD1. The CDR3 spans 13 residues. Germline values: CDR1 SEHNR, CDR2 FQNEAQ (reference sequence). J lost 1 base, V lost 7 bases, and 3 bases had no gene match. In DNA form, the CDR3 reads TGTGCCAGCATCCGACAGGGGTCCTACGAGCAGTACTTC. The encoded protein is CASIRQGSYEQYF.

The gene calls are TRBV6-5 and TRBJ1-4, with 8 bases aligning to TRBD1. CDR1 MNHEY and CDR2 SVGAGI come from the germline V gene. The CDR3 has 15 amino acids. Germline trimming cut 7 bases from V and 7 bases from J; bases unmatched to any gene: 11. CDR3 sequence: CASKGTGTGAEKLFF. For the CDR3, the DNA is TGTGCCAGCAAAGGGACCGGGACAGGAGCTGAAAAACTGTTTTTT.

The chain employs TRBV20-1 and TRBJ1-5, with 8 positions matching TRBD1. The germline CDR1 and CDR2 sequences are DFQATT and SNEGSKA (reference sequence). The CDR3 spans 14 residues. Trimming at V came to 3 bases and at J to 3 bases, leaving 4 bases not matched to a gene. CDR3 bases: TGCAGTGCTAGTACAGGGGGATCCAATCAGCCCCAGCATTTT. Its translation is CSASTGGSNQPQHF.